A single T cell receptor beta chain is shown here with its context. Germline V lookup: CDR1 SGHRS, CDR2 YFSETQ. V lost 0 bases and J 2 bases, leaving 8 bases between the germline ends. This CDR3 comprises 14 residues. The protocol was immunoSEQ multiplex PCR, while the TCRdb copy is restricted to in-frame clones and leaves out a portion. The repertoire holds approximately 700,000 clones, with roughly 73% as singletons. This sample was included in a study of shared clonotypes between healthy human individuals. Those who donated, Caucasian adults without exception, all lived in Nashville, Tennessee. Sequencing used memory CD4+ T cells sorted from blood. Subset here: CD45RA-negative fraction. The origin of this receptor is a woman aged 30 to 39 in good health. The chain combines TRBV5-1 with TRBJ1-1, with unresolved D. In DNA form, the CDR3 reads TGCGCCAGCAGCTTGGGCGGAAGTAACACTGAAGCTTTCTTT. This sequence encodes CASSLGGSNTEAFF.